The rows below give T cell receptor beta chains drawn from one sample of a study of regulatory T cells in long-lasting Graves disease. From the multiplex PCR reads, TCRdb called clonotypes with MiXCR, one entry per CDR3 protein. Among roughly 500,000 distinct CDR3 sequences listed, about 12% were seen once. The same data also contributed to another study, on T cells in Graves' hyperthyroidism and ophthalmopathy.

The sample in question was peripheral blood mononuclear cells (PBMCs), obtained at new diagnosis, from a patient treated with antithyroid drugs. The receptor set was obtained from a woman in her 30s with Graves disease. Each CDR3 is given with its conserved first and last residue. The D gene is left open where the match is weak. Clone sizes are given selectively: once, few, many, or a class where the clone is expanded.

CDR3aa | CDR3nt | j_gene | v_gene | d_gene | abundance
CASSPGQPNTGELFF | TGTGCCAGCTCACCCGGACAACCGAACACCGGGGAGCTGTTTTTT | TRBJ2-2 | TRBV18 | NA | many
CATAEGSKDTQYF | TGTGCCACCGCCGAGGGGAGCAAGGATACGCAGTATTTT | TRBJ2-3 | TRBV11-3 | NA | many
CSGSGSLTLGTDTQYF | TGCAGCGGCTCGGGATCCCTTACCCTAGGGACAGATACGCAGTATTTT | TRBJ2-3 | TRBV29-1 | NA | few
CASSLAAGGLSGELFF | TGTGCCAGCAGCTTAGCAGCGGGAGGATTATCCGGGGAGCTGTTTTTT | TRBJ2-2 | TRBV7-9 | TRBD2 | NA
CASSPYRGGGVVKPLHF | TGTGCCAGCAGCCCTTATCGGGGGGGGGGAGTTGTAAAACCCCTCCACTTT | TRBJ1-6 | TRBV7-2 | NA | many
CASSLAVQGEEGYTF | TGTGCCAGCAGCTTGGCTGTCCAGGGTGAGGAAGGCTACACCTTC | TRBJ1-2 | TRBV5-4 | NA | few
CASSLLQFGSPLHF | TGTGCCAGCAGCCTCCTCCAGTTTGGTTCACCCCTCCACTTT | TRBJ1-6 | TRBV7-2 | NA | many
CAWRGTGTASSGANVLTF | TGTGCCTGGAGGGGGACCGGGACGGCGAGCTCTGGGGCCAACGTCCTGACTTTC | TRBJ2-6 | TRBV30 | NA | many
CASSQDLGREIYNEQFF | TGCGCCAGCAGCCAAGATCTTGGCAGGGAGATATACAATGAGCAGTTCTTC | TRBJ2-1 | TRBV4-3 | NA | few
CATSPAEGVSGNQPQHF | TGTGCCACCAGCCCCGCGGAGGGGGTCTCAGGCAATCAGCCCCAGCATTTT | TRBJ1-5 | TRBV24-1 | NA | NA
CKVMGLRGTDTQYF | TGTAAAGTTATGGGGCTCCGAGGGACAGATACGCAGTATTTT | TRBJ2-3 | TRBV29-1 | NA | many
CASSQEFSGGSRGSYEQYF | TGCGCCAGCAGCCAAGAGTTCAGCGGCGGGAGCCGCGGTAGCTACGAGCAGTACTTC | TRBJ2-7 | TRBV4-3 | TRBD2 | NA
CASSQAVFNSPLHF | TGCGCCAGCAGCCAAGCAGTATTCAATTCACCCCTCCACTTT | TRBJ1-6 | TRBV4-3 | NA | many
CASSTGDNEQFF | TGTGCCAGCTCAACCGGGGACAATGAGCAGTTCTTC | TRBJ2-1 | TRBV18 | NA | few
CASSPRGWASNQPQHF | TGTGCCAGCAGTCCTCGAGGTTGGGCGAGCAATCAGCCCCAGCATTTT | TRBJ1-5 | TRBV28 | NA | many
CASSAGRSMWQPQHF | TGTGCCAGCAGTGCAGGGAGGTCAATGTGGCAGCCCCAGCATTTT | TRBJ1-5 | TRBV6-1 | NA | many
CATQQGQGYNQPQHF | TGTGCCACGCAACAAGGACAGGGATACAATCAGCCCCAGCATTTT | TRBJ1-5 | TRBV24-1 | TRBD1 | few
CASSPWTGVNSPLHF | TGTGCCAGCAGCCCCTGGACAGGGGTTAATTCACCCCTCCACTTT | TRBJ1-6 | TRBV3-1 | TRBD1 | many
CASSDPSGSRGEQFF | TGTGCCAGCAGCGACCCTAGCGGGAGTCGGGGTGAGCAGTTCTTC | TRBJ2-1 | TRBV7-9 | TRBD2 | many
CSASAGPYQPQHF | TGCAGTGCTAGTGCAGGGCCATATCAGCCCCAGCATTTT | TRBJ1-5 | TRBV20-1 | NA | many
CASARTENTEAFF | TGTGCTAGTGCGCGGACAGAGAACACTGAAGCTTTCTTT | TRBJ1-1 | TRBV12-5 | NA | many
CSARRTGQWAGPLHF | TGCAGTGCTAGAAGGACAGGGCAGTGGGCGGGTCCCCTCCACTTT | TRBJ1-6 | TRBV20-1 | TRBD1 | many
CASSAEVTEAFF | TGTGCCAGCAGTGCGGAGGTGACTGAAGCTTTCTTT | TRBJ1-1 | TRBV2 | NA | many
CASSFTSPGQDGEQFF | TGTGCCAGCAGCTTCACCTCACCCGGACAGGATGGCGAGCAGTTCTTC | TRBJ2-1 | TRBV5-6 | TRBD1 | many
CASSLRKKTSRLTYNEQFF | TGTGCCAGCAGCTTACGGAAAAAGACTAGCCGTTTGACTTACAATGAGCAGTTCTTC | TRBJ2-1 | TRBV7-8 | TRBD2 | few
CASSQVSGNEQYF | TGTGCCAGCAGCCAAGTCTCTGGAAACGAGCAGTACTTC | TRBJ2-7 | TRBV3-1 | NA | NA
CASSLKSPSYEQYF | TGTGCCAGCAGTTTAAAGTCCCCCTCCTACGAGCAGTACTTC | TRBJ2-7 | TRBV27 | NA | NA
CSARDRTYEQYF | TGCAGTGCTCGGGACAGAACCTACGAGCAGTACTTC | TRBJ2-7 | TRBV20-1 | TRBD1 | many
CASSLALFLGARVNTEAFF | TGTGCCAGCAGCTTAGCGCTATTTCTGGGGGCGCGAGTAAACACTGAAGCTTTCTTT | TRBJ1-1 | TRBV7-2 | NA | many
CASSPGGVSYEQYF | TGTGCCAGCAGCCCCGGGGGGGTCTCCTACGAGCAGTACTTC | TRBJ2-7 | TRBV7-9 | TRBD2 | many
CASSLGAYYNEQFF | TGTGCCAGCAGTTTAGGGGCGTACTACAATGAGCAGTTCTTC | TRBJ2-1 | TRBV12-3/TRBV12-4 | NA | many
CASKVGGGSETQYF | TGTGCCAGCAAAGTCGGGGGAGGCTCAGAGACCCAGTACTTC | TRBJ2-5 | TRBV27 | NA | many
CSAASGTGGRKQPQHF | TGCAGTGCTGCTTCCGGGACAGGGGGTAGGAAGCAGCCCCAGCATTTT | TRBJ1-5 | TRBV20-1 | TRBD1 | many
CASTEDDRANSPLHF | TGTGCCAGTACCGAAGATGACAGGGCTAATTCACCCCTCCACTTT | TRBJ1-6 | TRBV19 | TRBD1 | many
CASTPWVGGSGNGYEQYF | TGTGCCAGCACCCCCTGGGTGGGGGGCTCGGGGAACGGCTACGAGCAGTACTTC | TRBJ2-7 | TRBV28 | NA | NA
CASSSIQQGSETQYF | TGTGCCAGCAGTTCCATCCAACAGGGCAGTGAGACCCAGTACTTC | TRBJ2-5 | TRBV6-5 | NA | many
CSARDPRLAGGSTDTQYF | TGCAGTGCTAGAGATCCACGGCTAGCGGGAGGGAGCACAGATACGCAGTATTTT | TRBJ2-3 | TRBV20-1 | TRBD2 | NA
CASSLRGMGKTGELFF | TGTGCCAGCAGCCTGAGAGGGATGGGCAAAACCGGGGAGCTGTTTTTT | TRBJ2-2 | TRBV9 | NA | NA
CASSRARSNSPLHF | TGTGCCAGCAGTCGGGCGCGGAGTAATTCACCCCTCCACTTT | TRBJ1-6 | TRBV6-1 | NA | NA
CASSLRRQGNEQFF | TGTGCCAGCAGCTTAAGGCGGCAGGGGAATGAGCAGTTCTTC | TRBJ2-1 | TRBV7-9 | NA | many
CASISGGVADTQYF | TGTGCCAGCATAAGCGGGGGGGTCGCAGATACGCAGTATTTT | TRBJ2-3 | TRBV2 | TRBD2 | NA
CASSEERVPYEQYF | TGCGCCAGCAGTGAGGAGAGGGTTCCCTACGAGCAGTACTTC | TRBJ2-7 | TRBV10-1 | NA | few